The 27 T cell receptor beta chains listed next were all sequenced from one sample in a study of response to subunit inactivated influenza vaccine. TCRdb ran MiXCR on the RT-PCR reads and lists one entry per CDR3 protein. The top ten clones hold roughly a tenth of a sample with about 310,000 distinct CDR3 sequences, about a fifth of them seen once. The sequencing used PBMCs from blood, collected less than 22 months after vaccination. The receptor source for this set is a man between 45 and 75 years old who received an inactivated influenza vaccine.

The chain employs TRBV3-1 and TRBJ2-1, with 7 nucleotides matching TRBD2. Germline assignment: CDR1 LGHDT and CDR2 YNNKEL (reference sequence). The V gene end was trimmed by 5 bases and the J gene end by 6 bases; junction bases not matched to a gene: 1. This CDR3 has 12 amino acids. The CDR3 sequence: CASSERGNEQFF. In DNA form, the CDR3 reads TGTGCCAGCAGCGAGCGGGGCAATGAGCAGTTCTTC.

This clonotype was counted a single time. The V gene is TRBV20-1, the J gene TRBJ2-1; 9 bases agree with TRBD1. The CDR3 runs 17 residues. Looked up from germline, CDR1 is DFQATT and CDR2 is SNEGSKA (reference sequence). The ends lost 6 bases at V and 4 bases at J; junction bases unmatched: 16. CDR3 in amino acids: CSALDRGTGGPYNEQFF. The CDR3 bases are TGCAGTGCACTCGACAGGGGGACGGGAGGACCTTACAATGAGCAGTTCTTC.

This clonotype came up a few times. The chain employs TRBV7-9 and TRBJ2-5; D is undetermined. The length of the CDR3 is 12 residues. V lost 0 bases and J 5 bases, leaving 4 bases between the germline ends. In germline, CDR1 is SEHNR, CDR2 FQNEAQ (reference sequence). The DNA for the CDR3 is TGTGCCAGCAGCTTAGCTGTGGAGACCCAGTACTTC. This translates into CASSLAVETQYF.

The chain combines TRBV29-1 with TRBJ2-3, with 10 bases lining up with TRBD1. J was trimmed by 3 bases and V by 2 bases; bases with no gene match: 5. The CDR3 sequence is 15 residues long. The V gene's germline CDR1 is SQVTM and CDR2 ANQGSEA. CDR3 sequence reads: CSVEIWTGGTDTQYF. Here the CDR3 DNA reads TGCAGCGTTGAAATCTGGACAGGGGGGACAGATACGCAGTATTTT.

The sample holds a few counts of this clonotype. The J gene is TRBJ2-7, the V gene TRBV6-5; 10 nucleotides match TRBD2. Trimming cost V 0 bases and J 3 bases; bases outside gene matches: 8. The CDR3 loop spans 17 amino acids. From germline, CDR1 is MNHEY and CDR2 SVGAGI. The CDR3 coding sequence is TGTGCCAGCAGTTACTCTGGGCTAGCGGGAGTCTACTACGAGCAGTACTTC. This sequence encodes CASSYSGLAGVYYEQYF.

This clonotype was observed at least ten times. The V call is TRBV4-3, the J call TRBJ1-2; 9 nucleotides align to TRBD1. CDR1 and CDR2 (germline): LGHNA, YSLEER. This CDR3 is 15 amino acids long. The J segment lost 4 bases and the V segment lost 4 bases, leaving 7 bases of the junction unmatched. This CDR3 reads CASSPERDRAYGYTF. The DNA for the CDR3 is TGCGCCAGCAGCCCAGAAAGGGACAGGGCCTATGGCTACACCTTC.

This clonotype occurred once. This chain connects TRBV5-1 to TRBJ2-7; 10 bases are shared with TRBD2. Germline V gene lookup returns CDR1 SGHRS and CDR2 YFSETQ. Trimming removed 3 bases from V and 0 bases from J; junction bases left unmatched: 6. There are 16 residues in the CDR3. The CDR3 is CASSWRTSGGSYEQYF. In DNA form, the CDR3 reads TGCGCCAGCAGCTGGAGGACTAGCGGAGGCTCCTACGAGCAGTACTTC.

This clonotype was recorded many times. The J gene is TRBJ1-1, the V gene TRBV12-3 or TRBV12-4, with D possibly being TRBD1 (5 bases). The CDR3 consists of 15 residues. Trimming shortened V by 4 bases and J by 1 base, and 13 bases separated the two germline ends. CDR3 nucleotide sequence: TGTGCCAGCAGTTCCCGGACAACTAAGAACACTGAAGCTTTCTTT. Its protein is CASSSRTTKNTEAFF.

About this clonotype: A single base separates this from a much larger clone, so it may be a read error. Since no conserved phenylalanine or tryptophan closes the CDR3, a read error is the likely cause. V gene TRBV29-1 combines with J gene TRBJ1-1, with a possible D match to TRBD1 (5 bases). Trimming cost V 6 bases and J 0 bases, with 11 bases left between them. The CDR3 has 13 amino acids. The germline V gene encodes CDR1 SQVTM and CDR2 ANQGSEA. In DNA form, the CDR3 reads TGCAGCGTCGCCGGGACTTTGAACACTGAAGCTTTCTAT. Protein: CSVAGTLNTEAFY.

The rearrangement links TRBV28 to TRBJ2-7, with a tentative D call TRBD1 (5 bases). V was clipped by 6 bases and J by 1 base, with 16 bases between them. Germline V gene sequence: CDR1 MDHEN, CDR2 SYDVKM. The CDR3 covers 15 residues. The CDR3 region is CASRTSGQGSYEQYF. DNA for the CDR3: TGTGCCAGCAGGACCTCAGGGCAGGGATCCTACGAGCAGTACTTC.

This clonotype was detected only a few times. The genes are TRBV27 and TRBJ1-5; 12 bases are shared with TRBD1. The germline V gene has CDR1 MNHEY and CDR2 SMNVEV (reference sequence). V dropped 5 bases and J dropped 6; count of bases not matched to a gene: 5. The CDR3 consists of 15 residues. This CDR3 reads CASSGGTGGGQPQHF. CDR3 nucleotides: TGTGCCAGCAGTGGGGGGACAGGGGGCGGTCAGCCCCAGCATTTT.

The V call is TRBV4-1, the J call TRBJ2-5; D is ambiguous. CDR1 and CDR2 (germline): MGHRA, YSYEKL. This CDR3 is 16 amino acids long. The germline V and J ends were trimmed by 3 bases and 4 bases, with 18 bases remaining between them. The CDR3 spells CASSHSNHGLGETQYF. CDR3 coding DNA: TGCGCCAGCAGCCACTCGAACCACGGGCTGGGAGAGACCCAGTACTTC.

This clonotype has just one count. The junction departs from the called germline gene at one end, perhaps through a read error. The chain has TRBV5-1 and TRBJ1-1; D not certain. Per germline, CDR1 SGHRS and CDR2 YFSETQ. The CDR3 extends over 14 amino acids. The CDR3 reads CASSLYQLNTEAIF. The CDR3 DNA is TGCGCCAGCAGCTTGTACCAGTTGAACACTGAAGCTATCTTT.

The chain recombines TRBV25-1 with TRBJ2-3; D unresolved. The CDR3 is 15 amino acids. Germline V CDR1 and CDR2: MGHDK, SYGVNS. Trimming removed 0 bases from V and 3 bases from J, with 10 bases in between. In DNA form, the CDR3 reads TGTGCCAGCAGTGAATATAGAGCTAGAACAGATACGCAGTATTTT. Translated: CASSEYRARTDTQYF. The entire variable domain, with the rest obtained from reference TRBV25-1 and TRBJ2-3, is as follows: EADIYQTPRYLVIGTGKKITLECSQTMGHDKMYWYQQDPGMELHLIHYSYGVNSTEKGDLSSESTVSRIRTEHFPLTLESARPSHTSQYLCASSEYRARTDTQYFGPGTRLTVL.

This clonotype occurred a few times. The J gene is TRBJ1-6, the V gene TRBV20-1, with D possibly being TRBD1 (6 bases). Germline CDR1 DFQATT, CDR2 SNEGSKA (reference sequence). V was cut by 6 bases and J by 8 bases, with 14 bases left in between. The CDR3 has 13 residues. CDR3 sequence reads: CSAPWEGDSPLHF. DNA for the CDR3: TGCAGTGCCCCCTGGGAGGGGGATTCACCCCTCCACTTT.

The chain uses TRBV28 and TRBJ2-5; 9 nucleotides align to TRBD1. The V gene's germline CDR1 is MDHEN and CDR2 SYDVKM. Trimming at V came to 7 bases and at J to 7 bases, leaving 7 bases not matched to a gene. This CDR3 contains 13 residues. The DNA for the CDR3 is TGTGCCAGCAACAGGGGGCTTGGTGGGACCCAGTACTTC. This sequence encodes CASNRGLGGTQYF.

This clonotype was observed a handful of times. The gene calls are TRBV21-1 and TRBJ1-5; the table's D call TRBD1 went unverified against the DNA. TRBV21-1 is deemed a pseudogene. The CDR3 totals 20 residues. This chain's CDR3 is CASSKAQGQGDDYSNQPQHF. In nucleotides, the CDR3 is TGTGCCAGCAGCAAAGCGCAGGGACAGGGCGACGATTATAGCAATCAGCCCCAGCATTTT.

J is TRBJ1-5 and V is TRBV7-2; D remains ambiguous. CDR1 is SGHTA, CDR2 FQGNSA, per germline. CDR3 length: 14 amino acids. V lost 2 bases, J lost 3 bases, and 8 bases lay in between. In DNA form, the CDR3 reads TGTGCCAGCAGCTTAAGAGATCACAATCAGCCCCAGCATTTT. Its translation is CASSLRDHNQPQHF.

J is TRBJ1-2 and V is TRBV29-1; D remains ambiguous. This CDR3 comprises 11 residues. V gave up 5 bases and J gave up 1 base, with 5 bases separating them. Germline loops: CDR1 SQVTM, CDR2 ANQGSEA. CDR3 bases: TGCAGCGTTCTGAATAACTATGGCTACACCTTC. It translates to CSVLNNYGYTF.

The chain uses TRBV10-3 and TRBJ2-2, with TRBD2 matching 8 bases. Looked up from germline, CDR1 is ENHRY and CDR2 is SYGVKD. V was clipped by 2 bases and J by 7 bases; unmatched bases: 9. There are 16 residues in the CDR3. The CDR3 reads CAISEDPAGVFGELFF. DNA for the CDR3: TGTGCCATCAGTGAGGACCCAGCGGGAGTTTTCGGGGAGCTGTTTTTT.

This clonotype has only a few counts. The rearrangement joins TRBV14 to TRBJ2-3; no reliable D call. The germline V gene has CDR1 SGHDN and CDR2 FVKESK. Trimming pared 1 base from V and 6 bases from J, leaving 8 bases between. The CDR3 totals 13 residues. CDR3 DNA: TGTGCCAGCAGCCAAGGGATTGGGGATACGCAGTATTTT. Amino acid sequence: CASSQGIGDTQYF.

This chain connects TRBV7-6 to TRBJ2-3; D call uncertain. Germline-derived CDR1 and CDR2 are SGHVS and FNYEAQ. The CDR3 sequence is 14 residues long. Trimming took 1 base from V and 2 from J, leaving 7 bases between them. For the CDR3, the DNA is TGTGCCAGCAGCTTAGATGGGGACACAGATACGCAGTATTTT. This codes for CASSLDGDTDTQYF.

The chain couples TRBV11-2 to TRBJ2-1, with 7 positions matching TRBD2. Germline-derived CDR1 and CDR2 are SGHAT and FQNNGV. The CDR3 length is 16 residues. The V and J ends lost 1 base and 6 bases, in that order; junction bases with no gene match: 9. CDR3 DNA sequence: TGTGCCAGCAGCTTAGGACCCAGCGGGGTAGTCAATGAGCAGTTCTTC. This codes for CASSLGPSGVVNEQFF. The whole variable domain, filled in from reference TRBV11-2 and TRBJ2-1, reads EAGVAQSPRYKIIEKRQSVAFWCNPISGHATLYWYQQILGQGPKLLIQFQNNGVVDDSQLPKDRFSAERLKGVDSTLKIQPAKLEDSAVYLCASSLGPSGVVNEQFFGPGTRLTVL.

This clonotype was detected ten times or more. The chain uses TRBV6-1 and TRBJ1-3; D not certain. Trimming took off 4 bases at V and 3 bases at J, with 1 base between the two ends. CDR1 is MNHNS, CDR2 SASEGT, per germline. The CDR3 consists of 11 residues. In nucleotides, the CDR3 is TGTGCCAGCAGTGTTGGAAACACCATATATTTT. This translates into CASSVGNTIYF.

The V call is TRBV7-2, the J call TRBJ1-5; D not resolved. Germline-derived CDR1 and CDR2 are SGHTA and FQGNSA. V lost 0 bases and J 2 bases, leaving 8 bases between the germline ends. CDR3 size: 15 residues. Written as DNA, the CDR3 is TGTGCCAGCAGCTTAGCCGATGAAGGCAATCAGCCCCAGCATTTT. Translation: CASSLADEGNQPQHF.

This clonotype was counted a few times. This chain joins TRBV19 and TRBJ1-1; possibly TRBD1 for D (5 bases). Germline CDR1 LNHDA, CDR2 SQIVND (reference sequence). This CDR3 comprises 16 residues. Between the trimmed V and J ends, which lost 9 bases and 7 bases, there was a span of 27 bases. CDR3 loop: CASHARGAGPLGEAFF. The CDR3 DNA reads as TGTGCCAGCCACGCCCGCGGGGCAGGGCCTTTGGGTGAAGCTTTCTTT.

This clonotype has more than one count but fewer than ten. Here the CDR3 DNA reads TGTGCCAGCAGCTTAGCAGGGACCACTGAAGCTTTCTTT. Translated: CASSLAGTTEAFF. The genes are TRBV7-9 and TRBJ1-1; D may be TRBD1 (5 bases). Germline values: CDR1 SEHNR, CDR2 FQNEAQ (reference sequence). Trimming left V 0 bases short and J 4 bases short, with 6 bases between. The CDR3 is 13 residues long.